The 24 T cell receptor beta chains given below trace back to one sample, sequenced in a study of CD8 T cells in ankylosing spondylitis (dated by TCRdb to 2017 to 2019). Library construction relied on 5' RACE. Sequenced on an Illumina HiSeq 2500. Using fastp at Q25 and MiXCR, TCRdb reprocessed the public reads and kept productive beta chains. All rows with the same CDR3 protein become a single entry with the most common DNA and genes. This sample gives some 140,000 distinct CDR3 sequences in total; about 7% of them show up just once. The top ten clonotypes cover over 10% of the sample. The source material was blood, either unsorted or a sorted T cell fraction (not recorded which). The receptors derive from a female donor with ankylosing spondylitis or in good health (not recorded which).

The table lists this clonotype with many counts. V usage is TRBV12-3 or TRBV12-4 and J usage is TRBJ1-2; 7 positions agree with TRBD1. The CDR3 has 14 amino acids. V dropped 1 base and J dropped 7; count of bases not matched to a gene: 6. The CDR3 DNA follows: TGTGCCAGCAGTTTAGACAGGGGAGCGGGTGGCTACACCTTC. It specifies CASSLDRGAGGYTF.

Remarks on this clonotype: A read error may explain this, as a much larger clone is one base away. This chain links TRBV4-3 with TRBJ1-5; D unclear. Germline values: CDR1 LGHNA, CDR2 YSLEER. There are 14 residues in the CDR3. Trimming removed 0 bases at V and 1 base at J, with 4 bases between. The CDR3 bases are TGCGCCAGCAGCCAAGATACGAGCAATCAGCCCCAGCATTTT. It translates to CASSQDTSNQPQHF.

Ten or more counts support this clonotype. The chain carries TRBV24-1 and TRBJ1-2; 8 bases map to TRBD1. The V gene end was trimmed by 4 bases and the J gene end by 0 bases; junction bases not matched to a gene: 3. CDR3 length: 15 amino acids. Germline assignment: CDR1 KGHDR and CDR2 SFDVKD. The CDR3 reads CATSDQGQANYGYTF. CDR3 nucleotides: TGTGCCACCAGTGACCAGGGACAGGCTAACTATGGCTACACCTTC.

This clonotype was found a few times. This rearrangement joins TRBV20-1 to TRBJ1-6; 8 bases agree with TRBD1. Per the germline V gene, CDR1 is DFQATT and CDR2 is SNEGSKA (reference sequence). This CDR3 has 15 residues. CDR3 in amino acids: CCGEPGGSNNSPLHF. The CDR3 DNA follows: TGCTGTGGGGAACCAGGGGGCTCGAATAATTCACCCCTCCACTTT.

There are many counts of this clonotype. The chain joins TRBV25-1 to TRBJ1-2; TRBD1 matches 8 bases. V trimming: 3 bases; J trimming: 7 bases; junction bases outside the gene matches: 13. This CDR3 region has 16 residues. Looked up from germline, CDR1 is MGHDK and CDR2 is SYGVNS. The CDR3 sequence: CASSDPTQGAPSGYTF. CDR3 nucleotides: TGTGCCAGCAGTGACCCTACCCAGGGGGCGCCGAGTGGCTACACCTTC.

This clonotype has at least ten counts. The chain uses TRBV5-1 and TRBJ1-4; tentatively, D is TRBD1 (6 bases). This CDR3 region has 14 residues. In germline, CDR1 is SGHRS, CDR2 YFSETQ. Trimming removed 0 bases at V and 5 bases at J, with 8 bases between. The CDR3 DNA reads TGCGCCAGCAGCTTGGCCCAGGGGAATGAAAAACTGTTTTTT. Its translation is CASSLAQGNEKLFF.

This chain connects TRBV6-2 or TRBV6-3 to TRBJ2-2; weak D call: TRBD1 (6 bases). Per the germline V gene, CDR1 is MNHEY and CDR2 is SVGEGT. V gave up 6 bases and J gave up 6 bases, with 8 bases separating them. The CDR3 extends over 12 amino acids. CDR3 region: CASRTGSGELFF. DNA for the CDR3: TGTGCCAGCAGGACAGGCTCCGGGGAGCTGTTTTTT.

This clonotype was picked up many times. This chain uses TRBV4-2 with TRBJ1-3, with a tentative D call TRBD1 (5 bases). Germline CDR1 is LGHNA and CDR2 is YNFKEQ. This CDR3 has 18 amino acids. V shed 0 bases and J shed 1 base, with 16 bases lying between them. CDR3 in amino acids: CASSQEWAGLLSGNTIYF. CDR3 nucleotides: TGTGCCAGCAGCCAAGAGTGGGCAGGGTTACTATCTGGAAACACCATATATTTT.

This clonotype was counted at least ten times. The chain couples TRBV7-2 to TRBJ2-7; weak D call: TRBD1 (6 bases). CDR3 size: 15 residues. V lost 5 bases, J lost 0 bases, and 14 bases lay in between. Germline CDR1 and CDR2: SGHTA and FQGNSA. CDR3: CASSATGFISYEQYF. CDR3 in DNA: TGTGCCAGCAGCGCTACAGGGTTCATCTCCTACGAGCAGTACTTC.

This clonotype was seen at least ten times. The rearrangement links TRBV7-2 to TRBJ1-1; TRBD1 matches at 7 bases. Per germline, CDR1 SGHTA and CDR2 FQGNSA. The V and J ends lost 0 bases and 1 base, in that order; junction bases with no gene match: 2. The CDR3 sequence is 15 residues long. The CDR3 here is CASSLAHRGNTEAFF. CDR3 bases: TGTGCCAGCAGCTTAGCCCACAGGGGGAACACTGAAGCTTTCTTT.

This clonotype was recorded at least ten times. The chain has TRBV20-1 and TRBJ1-1; TRBD1 matches 7 bases. V trimming: 2 bases; J trimming: 0 bases; junction bases outside the gene matches: 3. This CDR3 contains 14 residues. The germline V gene has CDR1 DFQATT and CDR2 SNEGSKA (reference sequence). This chain's CDR3 is CSARMGQLNTEAFF. In nucleotides, the CDR3 is TGCAGTGCTAGAATGGGACAGCTGAACACTGAAGCTTTCTTT.

CDR3 coding DNA: TGTGCCAGCAGTTATCTTGGCCAAGGGGAAAAACTGTTTTTT. This translates into CASSYLGQGEKLFF. The V and J genes are TRBV6-5 and TRBJ1-4; D is undetermined. The V gene lost 3 bases and the J gene lost 8 bases, with 13 bases spanning the gap. CDR1 and CDR2 from the germline V gene are MNHEY and SVGAGI. CDR3 size: 14 residues.

This clonotype was counted many times. The CDR3 here is CASSLDRQNTGELFF. In DNA form, the CDR3 reads TGTGCCAGCAGCTTGGACAGGCAAAACACCGGGGAGCTGTTTTTT. The chain recombines TRBV11-2 with TRBJ2-2; TRBD1 agrees at 7 bases. Trimming removed 3 bases from V and 2 bases from J; junction bases left unmatched: 3. The CDR3 consists of 15 residues. In germline, CDR1 is SGHAT, CDR2 FQNNGV.

This chain uses TRBV27 with TRBJ2-5, with unresolved D. Germline loops: CDR1 MNHEY, CDR2 SMNVEV (reference sequence). V was trimmed by 0 bases and J by 3 bases, leaving 11 bases between them. CDR3 size: 15 residues. The CDR3 coding sequence is TGTGCCAGCAGTTTATCCCCTAGTAACGAAGAGACCCAGTACTTC. Translation: CASSLSPSNEETQYF.

This clonotype came up many times. V usage is TRBV5-1 and J usage is TRBJ1-2; D is unresolved. CDR3 length: 15 residues. The V gene's germline CDR1 is SGHRS and CDR2 YFSETQ. Trimming took 0 bases from V and 0 from J, leaving 9 bases between them. The CDR3 is CASSLDASTNYGYTF. The CDR3 DNA is TGCGCCAGCAGCTTGGACGCTTCCACTAACTATGGCTACACCTTC.

This clonotype came up many times. The chain joins TRBV15 to TRBJ1-6; D uncertain. From germline, CDR1 is LNHNV and CDR2 YYDKDF (reference sequence). V was shortened by 0 bases and J by 6 bases, with 9 bases between the two germline ends. The CDR3 has 15 residues. CDR3 DNA: TGTGCCACCAGCAGAGACGTGGGCAGTAATTCACCCCTCCACTTT. Its translation is CATSRDVGSNSPLHF. Full variable domain (remainder filled in from reference TRBV15 and TRBJ1-6): DAMVIQNPRYQVTQFGKPVTLSCSQTLNHNVMYWYQQKSSQAPKLLFHYYDKDFNNEADTPDNFQSRRPNTSFCFLDIRSPGLGDTAMYLCATSRDVGSNSPLHFGNGTRLTVT.

In this sample, this clonotype turned up many times. This chain uses TRBV2 with TRBJ2-3, with D perhaps matching TRBD1 (6 bases). Germline values: CDR1 SNHLY, CDR2 FYNNEI. The CDR3 spans 16 residues. The V end was cut by 6 bases, the J end by 4 bases, with 20 bases between. The CDR3 loop is CASSSLEAGAADTQYF. The CDR3 DNA reads TGTGCCAGCAGCTCTCTCGAGGCAGGGGCCGCAGATACGCAGTATTTT.

This clonotype was counted ten times or more. V is TRBV4-3 and J is TRBJ1-4; the D gene is possibly TRBD1 (5 bases). V was trimmed by 1 base and J by 7 bases, leaving 13 bases between them. Germline lookup yields CDR1 LGHNA and CDR2 YSLEER. The CDR3 totals 15 residues. The CDR3 nucleotides are TGCGCCAGCAGCCAAGGTGGGGCCTTTGGTGAAAAACTGTTTTTT. It encodes CASSQGGAFGEKLFF.

This clonotype occurred many times. V is TRBV6-2 or TRBV6-3 and J is TRBJ1-6, with D perhaps matching TRBD1 (6 bases). The CDR3 has 16 residues. With 4 bases removed from V and 3 bases from J, the gap between germline ends came to 13 bases. The V gene's germline CDR1 is MNHEY and CDR2 SVGEGT. CDR3 coding DNA: TGTGCCAGCAGTTCCTATCGGACAGACTATAATTCACCCCTCCACTTT. Translated, it gives CASSSYRTDYNSPLHF.

This clonotype appeared many times. V is TRBV4-2 and J is TRBJ2-7; no definite D call. The CDR3 spans 15 residues. Germline V lookup: CDR1 LGHNA, CDR2 YNFKEQ. V was pared by 1 base and J by 6 bases, with 16 bases between. Here the CDR3 DNA reads TGTGCCAGCAGCCAAGGCGGTAGCTCTCCCTCCGAGCAGTACTTC. Protein product: CASSQGGSSPSEQYF.

This clonotype showed up many times. This chain connects TRBV5-1 to TRBJ1-1, with D perhaps TRBD1 (5 bases). The CDR3 is made up of 15 amino acids. V dropped 2 bases and J dropped 0 bases, with 11 bases sitting between them. Germline V lookup: CDR1 SGHRS, CDR2 YFSETQ. The CDR3 is CASSLSGTVNTEAFF. CDR3 bases: TGCGCCAGCAGCTTATCCGGGACGGTGAACACTGAAGCTTTCTTT.

The chain has TRBV3-1 and TRBJ2-1; 14 bases map to TRBD2. Unmatched junction bases numbered 1, after V lost 1 base and J lost 8 bases. The CDR3 sequence is 15 residues long. CDR1 is LGHDT, CDR2 YNNKEL, per germline (reference sequence). The CDR3 here is CASSQGTSGGYEQFF. The CDR3 DNA follows: TGTGCCAGCAGCCAAGGGACTAGCGGGGGGTATGAGCAGTTCTTC.

At least ten counts were recorded for this clonotype. The rearrangement links TRBV5-1 to TRBJ2-1; D is unclear. There are 11 residues in the CDR3. Germline values: CDR1 SGHRS, CDR2 YFSETQ. Trimming cost V 1 base and J 7 bases, with 3 bases left between them. The CDR3 DNA sequence: TGCGCCAGCAGCTTGTCGAATGAGCAGTTCTTC. It specifies CASSLSNEQFF.

At least ten counts were recorded for this clonotype. V gene TRBV12-3 or TRBV12-4 combines with J gene TRBJ1-6; tentative D call: TRBD1 (5 bases). With 5 bases removed from V and 2 bases from J, the gap between germline ends came to 10 bases. The CDR3 extends over 15 amino acids. In DNA, the CDR3 is TGTGCCAGCAGTAGGGGTAACCCCTATAATTCACCCCTCCACTTT. It specifies CASSRGNPYNSPLHF.